A single sample gave rise to the 17 T cell receptor beta chains below, sequenced in a study of T-cell reconstitution after alpha-beta-depleted transplantation in children. Preparation of the TCRbeta library used unique molecular identifiers. Via MiXCR, TCRdb re-called the PCR reads, giving one row per CDR3 protein. The sample gives around 800,000 distinct CDR3 sequences, 15% to 20% of which show up once; approximately 4.5% is in the top ten. Material: PBMCs, mostly from graft donor cells, obtained 360 days after TCRalphabeta/CD19-depleted stem cell transplant. These TCRs come from a male patient between 5 and 17 years old who had a stem cell transplant for acute lymphoblastic leukemia, so the T cells may come from the graft donor.

This rearrangement joins TRBV6-1 to TRBJ2-3, with a weak D call TRBD1 (5 bases). With 8 bases removed from V and 1 base from J, the gap between germline ends came to 22 bases. CDR1 and CDR2 from the germline V gene are MNHNS and SASEGT. CDR3 length: 17 residues. CDR3 in amino acids: CASRVHRDSRGTDTQYF. Here the CDR3 DNA reads TGTGCCAGCCGGGTGCACCGTGACAGCCGGGGCACAGATACGCAGTATTTT.

This chain connects TRBV5-1 to TRBJ2-1; D assignment may be TRBD1 or TRBD2 (5 bases each). Germline V gene sequence: CDR1 SGHRS, CDR2 YFSETQ. The CDR3 is 17 amino acids. V lost 4 bases to trimming and J lost 6 bases, with 23 bases between them. The CDR3 reads CASSPRPGTALVNEQFF. In nucleotides, the CDR3 is TGCGCCAGCAGCCCCCGGCCCGGGACGGCCCTCGTCAATGAGCAGTTCTTC. The whole variable domain, remainder taken from reference TRBV5-1 and TRBJ2-1, is KAGVTQTPRYLIKTRGQQVTLSCSPISGHRSVSWYQQTPGQGLQFLFEYFSETQRNKGNFPGRFSGRQFSNSRSEMNVSTLELGDSALYLCASSPRPGTALVNEQFFGPGTRLTVL.

This clonotype showed up just a few times. The J gene is TRBJ2-1, the V gene TRBV5-1; D remains unclear. Germline assignment: CDR1 SGHRS and CDR2 YFSETQ. V shed 4 bases and J shed 5 bases, with 7 bases lying between them. The CDR3 is 12 amino acids. CDR3 loop: CASSPPDNEQFF. Here the CDR3 DNA reads TGCGCCAGCAGCCCCCCCGACAATGAGCAGTTCTTC.

This rearrangement joins TRBV13 to TRBJ2-1; possibly TRBD1 or TRBD2 for D (5 bases each). V was shortened by 3 bases and J by 6 bases, with 15 bases between the two germline ends. Germline CDR1 PRHDT, CDR2 FYEKMQ (reference sequence). The CDR3 totals 15 residues. The CDR3 nucleotides read TGTGCCAGCAGCTTTTTATCCGGGACCATCAATGAGCAGTTCTTC. Its protein is CASSFLSGTINEQFF.

This clonotype appeared many times. V is TRBV25-1 and J is TRBJ2-1; a possible D gene is TRBD2 (6 bases). The CDR3 contains 17 residues. CDR1 is MGHDK, CDR2 SYGVNS, per germline. Trimming pared 0 bases from V and 1 base from J, leaving 13 bases between. The CDR3 here is CASSEYSLAGSYNEQFF. The CDR3 DNA reads TGTGCCAGCAGTGAATACTCACTAGCAGGGTCCTACAATGAGCAGTTCTTC.

This clonotype turned up a few times. The chain has TRBV27 and TRBJ2-7; 8 positions agree with TRBD1. The V segment lost 0 bases and the J segment 2 bases; nucleotides outside the gene matches: 12. CDR3 length equals 18 residues. CDR1 and CDR2 (germline): MNHEY, SMNVEV (reference sequence). CDR3 sequence reads: CASSLSLWGDRGPYEQYF. In DNA form, the CDR3 reads TGTGCCAGCAGTTTATCGTTATGGGGTGACAGGGGCCCCTACGAGCAGTACTTC.

V usage is TRBV10-2 and J usage is TRBJ2-7; 9 bases are a match to TRBD1. The CDR3 extends over 15 amino acids. J was trimmed by 6 bases and V by 9 bases; bases with no gene match: 15. The germline gives CDR1 WSHSY, CDR2 SAAADI. CDR3 region: CARGDPGTGPGEQYF. The CDR3, as DNA: TGCGCCAGGGGTGACCCCGGGACAGGGCCCGGCGAGCAGTACTTC.

The chain employs TRBV7-9 and TRBJ2-3; 9 nucleotides line up with TRBD2. There are 16 residues in the CDR3. Germline V lookup: CDR1 SEHNR, CDR2 FQNEAQ (reference sequence). The V gene end was trimmed by 7 bases and the J gene end by 0 bases; junction bases not matched to a gene: 8. In nucleotides, the CDR3 is TGTGCCAGCATCATGAGCGGGAGGACGAGCACAGATACGCAGTATTTT. Residues: CASIMSGRTSTDTQYF.

This clonotype was observed a handful of times. This sequence joins TRBV12-3 or TRBV12-4 and TRBJ1-5; D remains unclear. V was shortened by 0 bases and J by 3 bases, with 6 bases between the two germline ends. This CDR3 comprises 14 residues. The DNA of the CDR3 is TGTGCCAGCAGTTTAGCGGCAGACAATCAGCCCCAGCATTTT. Protein: CASSLAADNQPQHF.

This clonotype was recorded a few times. The chain uses TRBV5-1 and TRBJ2-7, with 7 positions matching TRBD2. Germline loops: CDR1 SGHRS, CDR2 YFSETQ. This CDR3 has 15 residues. V lost 0 bases and J lost 5; bases outside the gene matches: 8. The CDR3 reads CASSLALAARDEQYF. CDR3 coding DNA: TGCGCCAGCAGCTTGGCCCTAGCGGCCAGGGACGAGCAGTACTTC. The variable domain in full, completed from reference TRBV5-1 and TRBJ2-7, reads KAGVTQTPRYLIKTRGQQVTLSCSPISGHRSVSWYQQTPGQGLQFLFEYFSETQRNKGNFPGRFSGRQFSNSRSEMNVSTLELGDSALYLCASSLALAARDEQYFGPGTRLTVT.

This clonotype appeared many times. This chain joins TRBV5-1 and TRBJ2-2, with 8 bases lining up with TRBD2. Per germline, CDR1 SGHRS and CDR2 YFSETQ. The CDR3 sequence is 14 residues long. With 3 bases clipped from V and 4 bases from J, the junction kept 2 bases outside the gene matches. In nucleotides, the CDR3 is TGCGCCAGCAGCTCTAGCGGGTCCACCGGGGAGCTGTTTTTT. Translating gives CASSSSGSTGELFF.

This clonotype was seen ten or more times. The J gene is TRBJ2-7, the V gene TRBV7-8, with unresolved D. This CDR3 spans 14 amino acids. CDR1 is SGHVS and CDR2 is FQNEAQ in the germline V gene. With 1 base removed from V and 3 bases from J, the gap between germline ends came to 10 bases. CDR3 sequence (DNA): TGTGCCAGCAGCTTAGGAGGAGATATCTACGAGCAGTACTTC. It codes for CASSLGGDIYEQYF.

This clonotype occurred many times. This chain uses TRBV25-1 with TRBJ2-2; D gene unclear. Trimming cost V 6 bases and J 5 bases, with 10 bases left between them. Germline V gene lookup returns CDR1 MGHDK and CDR2 SYGVNS. The CDR3 extends over 13 amino acids. CDR3 sequence: CASRTLETGELFF. The CDR3 bases are TGTGCCAGCAGGACCTTGGAGACCGGGGAGCTGTTTTTT.

This clonotype showed up many times. V gene TRBV11-2 combines with J gene TRBJ2-1; TRBD1 agrees at 7 bases. The V and J ends lost 3 bases and 9 bases, in that order; junction bases with no gene match: 5. The germline CDR1 and CDR2 sequences are SGHAT and FQNNGV. The CDR3 has 13 residues. CDR3: CASSFQGVGEQFF. CDR3 coding DNA: TGTGCCAGCAGCTTTCAGGGGGTCGGTGAGCAGTTCTTC.

The chain employs TRBV6-1 and TRBJ2-1; D uncertain. Trimming removed 6 bases at V and 7 bases at J, with 13 bases between. CDR3 length: 13 amino acids. CDR1 is MNHNS, CDR2 SASEGT, per germline. This CDR3 is CASSPDAGNEQFF. The CDR3 DNA is TGTGCCAGCAGCCCGGACGCTGGAAATGAGCAGTTCTTC.

This clonotype was seen a handful of times. The chain combines TRBV7-2 with TRBJ2-1; D is unclear. CDR3 size: 14 residues. V was trimmed by 1 base and J by 5 bases, leaving 9 bases between them. CDR1 is SGHTA and CDR2 is FQGNSA in the germline V gene. CDR3 nucleotides: TGTGCCAGCAGCTTAGTTTGGACGAACAATGAGCAGTTCTTC. The encoded protein is CASSLVWTNNEQFF. Full variable domain (rest looked up from reference TRBV7-2 and TRBJ2-1): GAGVSQSPSNKVTEKGKDVELRCDPISGHTALYWYRQSLGQGLEFLIYFQGNSAPDKSGLPSDRFSAERTGGSVSTLTIQRTQQEDSAVYLCASSLVWTNNEQFFGPGTRLTVL.

This chain uses TRBV4-1 with TRBJ2-1; no reliable D call. V lost 0 bases and J 0 bases, leaving 12 bases between the germline ends. CDR1 and CDR2 from the germline V gene are MGHRA and YSYEKL. This CDR3 spans 17 amino acids. The CDR3 DNA follows: TGCGCCAGCAGCCAAGACAGGCGTAGAAGCTCCTACAATGAGCAGTTCTTC. Its protein is CASSQDRRRSSYNEQFF.